The clone carrying this T cell receptor (beta chain) appeared many times. This sample is drawn from a study of T cells in Graves' hyperthyroidism and ophthalmopathy. Before ophthalmopathy appeared, progressors gave blood at initial hyperthyroidism diagnosis. Germline CDR1 and CDR2: DFQATT and SNEGSKA (reference sequence). The CDR3 sequence is 14 residues long. The J segment lost 7 bases and the V segment lost 5 bases, leaving 4 bases of the junction unmatched. What was amplified from RNA transcripts were TCR beta CDR3 regions. A first-round RT-PCR of the TCR CDR3 used the HTBI primer set. From the multiplex PCR reads, TCRdb called clonotypes with MiXCR, one entry per CDR3 protein. Here the sample spans 350,000 or so distinct CDR3 sequences, approximately 17% being singletons.

The origin of this receptor is a woman in her 30s with Graves' hyperthyroidism that later progressed to Graves' ophthalmopathy. The rearrangement joins TRBV20-1 to TRBJ2-1; 14 bases map to TRBD2. The sequenced sample was blood. The CDR3 reads CSALGLAGVNEQFF. The CDR3 DNA sequence: TGCAGTGCTCTGGGACTAGCGGGAGTGAATGAGCAGTTCTTC.